The next 24 T cell receptor beta chains were all read from a single sample in a study of early T cells in non-severe SARS-CoV-2 infection (dated by TCRdb to the early 2020s). The library was made by 5' RACE. The listed sequencing device is NextSeq 500. TCRdb redid the processing of the public reads, applying fastp at Q25 and MiXCR, and retained in-frame beta chains. Rows with a matching CDR3 protein are joined into one entry that keeps the most common DNA and genes. The sample records approximately 70,000 distinct CDR3 sequences, about an eighth of which are singletons. The ten largest clones capture roughly 5.7% of the sample. The specimen was whole blood, collected at baseline. The receptor set was obtained from an adult who was a healthcare worker with PCR-confirmed SARS-CoV-2 infection or an uninfected control (not recorded which).

This chain joins TRBV20-1 and TRBJ1-1; 9 bases line up with TRBD1. The CDR3 covers 17 residues. The germline gives CDR1 DFQATT, CDR2 SNEGSKA (reference sequence). V was pared by 1 base and J by 3 bases, with 12 bases of the junction left unmatched. The CDR3 DNA follows: TGCAGTGCTAGAGGGGGACAGGGTTTCACGAGTGACACTGAAGCTTTCTTT. Translation: CSARGGQGFTSDTEAFF.

The V call is TRBV12-3 or TRBV12-4, the J call TRBJ2-3, with D perhaps TRBD2 (5 bases). With 7 bases removed from V and 0 bases from J, the gap between germline ends came to 17 bases. CDR3 length: 16 residues. In nucleotides, the CDR3 is TGTGCCAGCACGAGGTCAGGCCTAGCTAGCACAGATACGCAGTATTTT. Its translation is CASTRSGLASTDTQYF.

At least ten counts were recorded for this clonotype. The chain recombines TRBV7-3 with TRBJ2-2; D unresolved. The CDR3 extends over 12 amino acids. The ends were cut back, 0 bases at V and 4 bases at J, with 0 bases in the middle. Germline V gene sequence: CDR1 SGHTA, CDR2 FQGTGA. The CDR3 DNA reads TGTGCCAGCAGCTTAACCACCGGGGAGCTGTTTTTT. It specifies CASSLTTGELFF.

The DNA of the CDR3 is TGCGCCAGCAGCTTGGATGGGGTATCTGGAAACACCATATATTTT. Its protein product is CASSLDGVSGNTIYF. The chain employs TRBV5-1 and TRBJ1-3; D remains unclear. The CDR3 runs to 15 residues. V lost 0 bases and J 1 base, leaving 8 bases between the germline ends. Germline CDR1 reads SGHRS; CDR2 reads YFSETQ.

V gene TRBV6-2 or TRBV6-3 combines with J gene TRBJ2-1, with D possibly TRBD1 on 6 matching bases. This CDR3 is built from 15 residues. CDR1 MNHEY and CDR2 SVGEGT come from the germline V gene. V was shortened by 2 bases and J by 5 bases, with 13 bases between the two germline ends. Here the CDR3 reads CASSYVQGLDNEQFF. Written as DNA, the CDR3 is TGTGCCAGCAGTTACGTACAGGGTTTGGACAATGAGCAGTTCTTC.

The sample holds a few counts of this clonotype. This chain links TRBV29-1 with TRBJ1-1; possible D gene TRBD1, 5 bases. The CDR3 is made up of 13 amino acids. Germline CDR1 reads SQVTM; CDR2 reads ANQGSEA. V was cut by 6 bases and J by 5 bases, with 16 bases left in between. The CDR3 DNA is TGCAGCGTAGACAGTATTCAAGGGACTGAAGCTTTCTTT. Encoded protein: CSVDSIQGTEAFF.

This clonotype showed up many times. One end of the junction fails to match germline, which may point to a read error. The chain combines TRBV7-7 with TRBJ2-2, with 7 bases matching TRBD2. Germline CDR1 reads SSHAT; CDR2 reads FNYEAQ (reference sequence). This CDR3 spans 16 amino acids. For the CDR3, the DNA is TGTGCTAGCAGCTTAGGACCGGGAGGGAACACCGGGGAGCTGTTTTTT. Translating gives CASSLGPGGNTGELFF. Full variable domain (missing parts from reference TRBV7-7 and TRBJ2-2): GAGVSQSPRYKVTKRGQDVTLRCDPISSHATLYWYQQALGQGPEFLTYFNYEAQPDKSGLPSDRFSAERPEGSISTLTIQRTEQRDSAMYRCASSLGPGGNTGELFFGEGSRLTVL.

The sample holds many counts of this clonotype. This sequence joins TRBV11-1 and TRBJ2-1; TRBD2 agrees at 11 bases. Germline lookup yields CDR1 SGHAT and CDR2 FQDESV (reference sequence). The CDR3 has 16 amino acids. The trim removed 6 bases at V and 6 bases at J, leaving 10 bases unmatched. CDR3 in amino acids: CASSYHSGRAVNEQFF. In DNA form, the CDR3 reads TGTGCCAGCAGTTATCATAGCGGGAGGGCCGTCAATGAGCAGTTCTTC.

This clonotype was seen at least ten times. The V and J genes are TRBV10-3 and TRBJ2-7; the D is unclear. Germline V lookup: CDR1 ENHRY, CDR2 SYGVKD. The V gene lost 3 bases and the J gene lost 3 bases, with 12 bases spanning the gap. The CDR3 runs to 14 residues. CDR3 protein: CAISDSGTHYEQYF. The CDR3, as DNA: TGTGCCATCAGTGATTCTGGAACTCACTACGAGCAGTACTTC.

This clonotype was counted between two and nine times. V usage is TRBV20-1 and J usage is TRBJ2-3; 7 bases are shared with TRBD1. CDR1 and CDR2 (germline): DFQATT, SNEGSKA (reference sequence). The length of the CDR3 is 12 residues. Unmatched junction bases numbered 3, after V lost 4 bases and J lost 5 bases. This CDR3 is CSAKNRGDTQYF. In DNA form, the CDR3 reads TGCAGTGCTAAAAACAGGGGAGATACGCAGTATTTT.

This clonotype was seen at least ten times. The conserved phenylalanine or tryptophan normally closing the CDR3 is absent here, so this likely arose from a read error. The DNA is left out, because the CDR3 cannot be placed on it with certainty; the CDR3 is given as TCRdb lists it. The gene calls are TRBV10-3 and TRBJ2-7; the table's D gene call, TRBD2, was not cross checked with the DNA. Per the germline V gene, CDR1 is ENHRY and CDR2 is SYGVKD. The CDR3 has 13 amino acids, counting both end residues. The CDR3 protein is CAISARLDGGISL.

The chain recombines TRBV29-1 with TRBJ2-5; maybe TRBD1 (6 bases). CDR3 length equals 12 residues. V was shortened by 1 base and J by 4 bases, with 7 bases between the two germline ends. Germline lookup yields CDR1 SQVTM and CDR2 ANQGSEA. The CDR3 is CSVEGTAETQYF. CDR3 DNA: TGCAGCGTTGAAGGGACAGCAGAGACCCAGTACTTC.

This clonotype has at least ten counts. The chain uses TRBV9 and TRBJ2-5, with TRBD1 matching 9 bases. The CDR3 is 14 residues long. Germline CDR1 and CDR2: SGDLS and YYNGEE. After removal of 4 bases from V and 3 bases from J, the junction contained 4 bases not matched to a gene. This CDR3 is CASSPRQGEETQYF. CDR3 nucleotides: TGTGCCAGCAGCCCCCGACAGGGGGAAGAGACCCAGTACTTC.

This rearrangement joins TRBV10-2 to TRBJ2-2, with 12 bases lining up with TRBD2. J was trimmed by 0 bases and V by 7 bases; bases with no gene match: 3. The CDR3 has 16 residues. Germline CDR1 and CDR2: WSHSY and SAAADI. The CDR3 bases are TGCGCCAGCATTTGGACTAGCGGGACGAACACCGGGGAGCTGTTTTTT. It encodes CASIWTSGTNTGELFF.

The rearrangement uses TRBV27 and TRBJ1-1; the match to TRBD1 covers 7 bases. V lost 6 bases, J lost 2 bases, and 6 bases stayed unmatched. Per the germline V gene, CDR1 is MNHEY and CDR2 is SMNVEV (reference sequence). This CDR3 has 14 amino acids. CDR3 region: CASRNYRGNTEAFF. The CDR3 DNA is TGTGCCAGCAGGAACTACAGGGGTAACACTGAAGCTTTCTTT.

The V and J genes are TRBV7-3 and TRBJ2-1; 9 bases fit TRBD2. Per the germline V gene, CDR1 is SGHTA and CDR2 is FQGTGA. This CDR3 comprises 16 residues. The trim removed 4 bases at V and 5 bases at J, leaving 9 bases unmatched. DNA for the CDR3: TGTGCCAGCAGCTCATCGGTAGCGGGGGACCACAATGAGCAGTTCTTC. Translating gives CASSSSVAGDHNEQFF.

The chain is built from TRBV4-1 and TRBJ2-6; TRBD1 agrees at 9 bases. With V trimmed by 0 bases and J by 0 bases, 6 bases remained unmatched. Germline CDR1 MGHRA, CDR2 YSYEKL. The CDR3 extends over 19 amino acids. This CDR3 reads CASSQERGQGVSGANVLTF. In nucleotides, the CDR3 is TGCGCCAGCAGCCAAGAAAGGGGACAGGGCGTCTCTGGGGCCAACGTCCTGACTTTC.

This clonotype was counted only a few times. This chain links TRBV9 with TRBJ2-2, with D uncertain. The germline V gene has CDR1 SGDLS and CDR2 YYNGEE. V lost 0 bases to trimming and J lost 0 bases, with 6 bases between them. This CDR3 is built from 15 residues. CDR3: CASSVDAANTGELFF. The CDR3 coding sequence is TGTGCCAGCAGCGTAGATGCGGCGAACACCGGGGAGCTGTTTTTT.

In the case of this clonotype: It is likely a read error, because the conserved phenylalanine at the end of the CDR3 is missing. The rearrangement uses TRBV7-2 and TRBJ2-7, with D possibly being TRBD2 (5 bases). Germline CDR1 SGHTA, CDR2 FQGNSA. This CDR3 region has 13 residues. DNA of the CDR3: TGTGCCAGCAGCTTGACTAACTCCCACGAGCAGTACCTC. This gives the protein CASSLTNSHEQYL.

This clonotype was recorded a few times. The J gene is TRBJ2-1, the V gene TRBV7-9, with 7 bases that match TRBD2. The junction had 9 bases not matched to a gene; V was cut back by 4 bases and J by 6 bases. The CDR3 has 15 residues. The germline V gene has CDR1 SEHNR and CDR2 FQNEAQ (reference sequence). CDR3 bases: TGTGCCAGCAGCTCCCCGGCTAGCGGTACCAATGAGCAGTTCTTC. Translating gives CASSSPASGTNEQFF. Variable domain in full (rest from reference TRBV7-9 and TRBJ2-1): DTGVSQNPRHKITKRGQNVTFRCDPISEHNRLYWYRQTLGQGPEFLTYFQNEAQLEKSRLLSDRFSAERPKGSFSTLEIQRTEQGDSAMYLCASSSPASGTNEQFFGPGTRLTVL.

In its sample, this clonotype was seen many times. J is TRBJ2-7 and V is TRBV12-3 or TRBV12-4; unclear D gene. Trimming removed 0 bases from V and 2 bases from J, with 5 bases in between. CDR3 length: 13 residues. The CDR3 bases are TGTGCCAGCAGTTTAGCGGGTACCTACGAGCAGTACTTC. It specifies CASSLAGTYEQYF.

The V and J genes are TRBV27 and TRBJ2-7; 7 bases fit TRBD2. The CDR3 covers 13 residues. J gave up 4 bases and V 5 bases, and 5 bases lay outside the gene matches. Germline V gene data show CDR1 as MNHEY and CDR2 as SMNVEV (reference sequence). The DNA of the CDR3 is TGTGCCAGCAGTCTGACCGGGGGGTACGAGCAGTACTTC. Amino acids: CASSLTGGYEQYF.

This clonotype was counted a few times. The chain couples TRBV6-5 to TRBJ2-1; 9 bases agree with TRBD1. Trimming removed 1 base from V and 9 bases from J; junction bases left unmatched: 7. Germline-derived CDR1 and CDR2 are MNHEY and SVGAGI. This CDR3 spans 15 amino acids. CDR3 sequence reads: CASSYWGTGFGEQFF. CDR3 sequence (DNA): TGTGCCAGCAGTTACTGGGGGACAGGGTTCGGTGAGCAGTTCTTC.

In this sample, this clonotype turned up a few times. One junction end disagrees with the germline gene, perhaps due to a read error. The J gene is TRBJ2-2, the V gene TRBV29-1; D tentatively fits TRBD1 or TRBD2 (5 bases each). Per germline, CDR1 SQVTM and CDR2 ANQGSEA. The CDR3 runs 11 residues. As DNA, the CDR3 is TGCAGCGTCCAGGGATCCGGGGAGCTTTTTTTT. Protein product: CSVQGSGELFF.